The 2 T cell receptor beta chains listed next were all sequenced from one sample in a study of T-cell memory formation after mild COVID-19. TCRdb itself ran the 5' RACE reads through MiXCR, one entry per CDR3 protein. Among roughly 510,000 distinct CDR3 sequences listed, approximately 15% were seen once. The specimen sequenced was PBMCs or a T cell subset sorted from them (not recorded which). The receptors shown here come from an adult woman who had mild COVID-19 (a few samples of this study predate the infection). Cell type and time point are not known.

This clonotype was counted a few times. This rearrangement joins TRBV7-6 to TRBJ2-2, with D perhaps TRBD1 (5 bases). V gave up 6 bases and J gave up 3 bases, with 11 bases separating them. In germline, CDR1 is SGHVS, CDR2 FNYEAQ. This CDR3 has 14 amino acids. The CDR3 spells CASSGVGDTGELFF. CDR3 DNA: TGTGCCAGCAGTGGGGTAGGGGACACCGGGGAGCTGTTTTTT.

The V and J genes are TRBV6-6 and TRBJ2-3; 15 bases align to TRBD2. This CDR3 has 17 amino acids. The junction had 6 bases not matched to a gene; V was cut back by 2 bases and J by 6 bases. Germline loops: CDR1 MNHNY, CDR2 SVGAGI (reference sequence). CDR3 DNA sequence: TGTGCCAGCAGTTACACGGGGACTAGCGGGGGGTCGGATACGCAGTATTTT. It translates to CASSYTGTSGGSDTQYF.